This T cell receptor (beta chain) was retrieved from a study of cytomegalovirus exposure and HLA in healthy donors. Germline trimming cut 5 bases from V and 9 bases from J; bases unmatched to any gene: 6. The CDR3 has 12 amino acids. The germline gives CDR1 SGHTA, CDR2 FQGNSA. PCR primers comprised 60 Vbeta and 13 Jbeta primers. Clones were sequenced by immunoSEQ multiplex PCR, and TCRdb holds only the in-frame ones, with some missing. The sample includes hundreds of thousands of clones, just over 75% of them seen just once. This clone was seen a few times. Its specificity is not known. Overall study findings and caveats: About 87% or about 30% of the time was how often most TCR beta V segments were productive, according to an earlier analysis. TCR beta chain V- and J-gene trimming was linked, in a later analysis, to a missense variant in DCLRE1C.

This receptor was taken from an older woman in good health and CMV-seropositive. V usage is TRBV7-2 and J usage is TRBJ2-5; 7 bases map to TRBD1. Specimen: PBMCs. In nucleotides, the CDR3 is TGTGCCAGCAGCCTATATCAGGGGGCCCAGTACTTC. Its translation: CASSLYQGAQYF. The entire variable domain, with the rest obtained from reference TRBV7-2 and TRBJ2-5, is as follows: GAGVSQSPSNKVTEKGKDVELRCDPISGHTALYWYRQSLGQGLEFLIYFQGNSAPDKSGLPSDRFSAERTGGSVSTLTIQRTQQEDSAVYLCASSLYQGAQYFGPGTRLLVL.